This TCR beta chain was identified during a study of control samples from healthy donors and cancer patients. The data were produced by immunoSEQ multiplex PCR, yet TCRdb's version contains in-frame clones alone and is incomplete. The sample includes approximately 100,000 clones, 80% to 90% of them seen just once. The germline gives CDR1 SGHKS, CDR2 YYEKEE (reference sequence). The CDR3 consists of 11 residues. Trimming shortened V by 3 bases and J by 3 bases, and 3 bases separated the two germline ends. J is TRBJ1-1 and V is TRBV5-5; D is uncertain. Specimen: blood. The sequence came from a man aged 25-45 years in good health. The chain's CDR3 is CASSSDTEAFF. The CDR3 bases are TGTGCCAGCAGCTCTGACACTGAAGCTTTCTTT.